This is a list of T cell receptor beta chains from one sample in a study of T cells in Graves' hyperthyroidism and ophthalmopathy. Using its own MiXCR run on the multiplex PCR reads, TCRdb lists one record per CDR3 protein. The sample holds about 570,000 distinct CDR3 sequences; around 13% are singletons and the top ten take roughly 14%. Sequences were obtained from blood. The receptor source for this set is a woman between 40 and 55 years old with Graves' hyperthyroidism. Both conserved end residues are part of each CDR3. Each record gives: D gene, J gene, V gene, clone size, CDR3 protein, CDR3 DNA. D genes are given only for firm matches. Size is omitted from some rows. Given values are once, few, many or a class for expanded clones.

D gene: NA; J gene: TRBJ2-5; V gene: TRBV2; clone size: many; CDR3 protein: CASSEDRRGTQYF; CDR3 DNA: TGTGCCAGCAGTGAAGACAGGAGGGGGACCCAGTACTTC
D gene: TRBD2; J gene: TRBJ2-1; V gene: TRBV24-1; clone size: many; CDR3 protein: CATSEAGTSGSRGYNEQFF; CDR3 DNA: TGTGCCACCAGTGAGGCCGGGACTAGCGGGAGTAGGGGGTACAATGAGCAGTTCTTC
D gene: NA; J gene: TRBJ2-1; V gene: TRBV29-1; clone size: NA; CDR3 protein: CSGLGPGIYNEQFF; CDR3 DNA: TGCAGCGGCCTCGGTCCGGGGATTTACAATGAGCAGTTCTTC
D gene: NA; J gene: TRBJ2-1; V gene: TRBV12-3/TRBV12-4; clone size: many; CDR3 protein: CASSSGTPYNEQFF; CDR3 DNA: TGTGCCAGCAGTTCCGGGACACCGTACAATGAGCAGTTCTTC
D gene: NA; J gene: TRBJ1-2; V gene: TRBV28; clone size: many; CDR3 protein: CASSLRPGSGYGYTF; CDR3 DNA: TGTGCCAGCAGTTTGAGGCCGGGCTCTGGCTATGGCTACACCTTC
D gene: TRBD2; J gene: TRBJ2-7; V gene: TRBV20-1; clone size: NA; CDR3 protein: CSANPRTSSLPYEQYF; CDR3 DNA: TGCAGTGCTAATCCACGGACTAGTTCCCTCCCCTACGAGCAGTACTTC
D gene: TRBD1; J gene: TRBJ2-2; V gene: TRBV12-3/TRBV12-4; clone size: NA; CDR3 protein: CASSPGTGKTGELFF; CDR3 DNA: TGTGCCAGCAGCCCCGGGACAGGGAAGACCGGGGAGCTGTTTTTT
D gene: NA; J gene: TRBJ2-5; V gene: TRBV6-1; clone size: NA; CDR3 protein: CASREGPGFQETQYF; CDR3 DNA: TGTGCCAGCAGAGAAGGGCCGGGGTTTCAAGAGACCCAGTACTTC
D gene: NA; J gene: TRBJ1-1; V gene: TRBV9; clone size: NA; CDR3 protein: CASSVLDTGISEAFF; CDR3 DNA: TGTGCCAGCAGCGTACTGGACACGGGGATTTCTGAAGCTTTCTTT
D gene: TRBD2; J gene: TRBJ2-2; V gene: TRBV6-2/TRBV6-3; clone size: NA; CDR3 protein: CASKLAGGRTGELFF; CDR3 DNA: TGTGCCAGCAAACTAGCGGGGGGAAGAACCGGGGAGCTGTTTTTT
D gene: NA; J gene: TRBJ1-5; V gene: TRBV20-1; clone size: many; CDR3 protein: CSAILSNQPQHF; CDR3 DNA: TGCAGTGCTATTCTTAGCAATCAGCCCCAGCATTTT
D gene: NA; J gene: TRBJ2-4; V gene: TRBV7-8; clone size: NA; CDR3 protein: CASSLARLGASKNIQYF; CDR3 DNA: TGTGCCAGCAGCTTAGCCAGACTTGGGGCGTCCAAAAACATTCAGTACTTC
D gene: NA; J gene: TRBJ1-2; V gene: TRBV12-3/TRBV12-4; clone size: NA; CDR3 protein: CANSSLTRSYGYTF; CDR3 DNA: TGTGCCAACAGTTCTCTGACAAGATCCTATGGCTACACCTTC
D gene: NA; J gene: TRBJ2-2; V gene: TRBV19; clone size: NA; CDR3 protein: CASSIQGFAGELFF; CDR3 DNA: TGTGCCAGTAGTATACAGGGATTTGCCGGGGAGCTGTTTTTT
D gene: NA; J gene: TRBJ2-5; V gene: TRBV12-5; clone size: NA; CDR3 protein: CASGIPETQYF; CDR3 DNA: TGTGCTAGTGGTATCCCGGAGACCCAGTACTTC
D gene: TRBD1; J gene: TRBJ2-7; V gene: TRBV9; clone size: NA; CDR3 protein: CPSSKGQGNHEQYF; CDR3 DNA: TGTCCCAGCAGCAAGGGACAGGGGAACCACGAGCAGTACTTC
D gene: TRBD2; J gene: TRBJ2-3; V gene: TRBV29-1; clone size: NA; CDR3 protein: CSAKREGGIDTQYF; CDR3 DNA: TGCAGCGCCAAGCGGGAGGGTGGCATAGATACGCAGTATTTT
D gene: NA; J gene: TRBJ2-7; V gene: TRBV6-1; clone size: few; CDR3 protein: CASSSVTSSYEQYF; CDR3 DNA: TGTGCCAGCAGTTCCGTCACGTCGTCCTACGAGCAGTACTTC
D gene: NA; J gene: TRBJ2-2; V gene: TRBV6-1; clone size: many; CDR3 protein: CASSYAGQSGELFF; CDR3 DNA: TGTGCCAGCAGTTACGCGGGACAGAGCGGGGAGCTGTTTTTT
D gene: NA; J gene: TRBJ1-4; V gene: TRBV18; clone size: many; CDR3 protein: CASSPGHANEKLFF; CDR3 DNA: TGTGCCAGCTCACCGGGACACGCGAATGAAAAACTGTTTTTT
D gene: NA; J gene: TRBJ1-5; V gene: TRBV27; clone size: many; CDR3 protein: CASSTLGGQPQHF; CDR3 DNA: TGTGCCAGCAGCACCCTAGGAGGTCAGCCCCAGCATTTT
D gene: TRBD1; J gene: TRBJ1-5; V gene: TRBV28; clone size: few; CDR3 protein: CASSFDKQGVNQPQHF; CDR3 DNA: TGTGCCAGCAGTTTCGATAAACAGGGGGTAAATCAGCCCCAGCATTTT
D gene: NA; J gene: TRBJ2-5; V gene: TRBV6-1; clone size: few; CDR3 protein: CASYRVGETQYF; CDR3 DNA: TGTGCCAGCTATAGGGTGGGAGAGACCCAGTACTTC
D gene: NA; J gene: TRBJ1-1; V gene: TRBV12-3/TRBV12-4; clone size: many; CDR3 protein: CASIYTLNTEAFF; CDR3 DNA: TGTGCCAGCATCTATACGTTGAACACTGAAGCTTTCTTT
D gene: TRBD2; J gene: TRBJ2-1; V gene: TRBV5-1; clone size: many; CDR3 protein: CASSLGREFYNEQFF; CDR3 DNA: TGCGCCAGCAGCTTGGGGCGGGAGTTCTACAATGAGCAGTTCTTC
D gene: TRBD1; J gene: TRBJ2-5; V gene: TRBV6-6; clone size: many; CDR3 protein: CASSYDRGRETQYF; CDR3 DNA: TGTGCCAGCAGTTACGACAGGGGGCGAGAGACCCAGTACTTC
D gene: NA; J gene: TRBJ2-1; V gene: TRBV7-2; clone size: many; CDR3 protein: CASSLVWEEFEQFF; CDR3 DNA: TGTGCCAGCAGCTTAGTTTGGGAGGAGTTTGAGCAGTTCTTC
D gene: TRBD1; J gene: TRBJ2-1; V gene: TRBV20-1; clone size: NA; CDR3 protein: CSASRGGISYNEQFF; CDR3 DNA: TGCAGTGCCAGTCGAGGGGGCATCTCCTACAATGAGCAGTTCTTC
D gene: TRBD1; J gene: TRBJ2-2; V gene: TRBV28; clone size: few; CDR3 protein: CATDRGGGGELFF; CDR3 DNA: TGTGCCACCGACAGGGGTGGTGGCGGGGAGCTGTTTTTT
D gene: NA; J gene: TRBJ2-2; V gene: TRBV30; clone size: many; CDR3 protein: CAWSPIGGQTTTGELFF; CDR3 DNA: TGTGCCTGGAGTCCCATCGGGGGACAGACCACCACCGGGGAGCTGTTTTTT
D gene: NA; J gene: TRBJ2-1; V gene: TRBV11-2; clone size: few; CDR3 protein: CAGSLGSPINEQFF; CDR3 DNA: TGTGCCGGCAGCTTAGGGAGCCCCATCAATGAGCAGTTCTTC
D gene: TRBD2; J gene: TRBJ2-3; V gene: TRBV5-1; clone size: many; CDR3 protein: CASSPERGSTDTQYF; CDR3 DNA: TGCGCCAGCAGCCCGGAGCGGGGTAGCACAGATACGCAGTATTTT
D gene: NA; J gene: TRBJ1-5; V gene: TRBV28; clone size: many; CDR3 protein: CASSVLREWGPNQPQHF; CDR3 DNA: TGTGCCAGCAGTGTACTAAGGGAATGGGGGCCCAATCAGCCCCAGCATTTT
D gene: NA; J gene: TRBJ2-5; V gene: TRBV18; clone size: few; CDR3 protein: CASSPTTSETQYF; CDR3 DNA: TGTGCCAGCTCACCAACAACTTCGGAGACCCAGTACTTC
D gene: NA; J gene: TRBJ2-5; V gene: TRBV9; clone size: NA; CDR3 protein: CASSIGPEVETQYF; CDR3 DNA: TGTGCCAGCAGCATAGGGCCCGAGGTGGAGACCCAGTACTTC
D gene: TRBD1; J gene: TRBJ2-7; V gene: TRBV10-3; clone size: many; CDR3 protein: CAISGQGYYEQYF; CDR3 DNA: TGTGCCATCAGTGGACAGGGCTACTACGAGCAGTACTTC
D gene: TRBD1; J gene: TRBJ1-2; V gene: TRBV6-1; clone size: many; CDR3 protein: CASTEGTAAYGYTF; CDR3 DNA: TGTGCCAGTACTGAGGGGACAGCAGCTTATGGCTACACCTTC
D gene: TRBD1; J gene: TRBJ1-6; V gene: TRBV28; clone size: many; CDR3 protein: CASAMGDRGGSPLHF; CDR3 DNA: TGTGCCAGTGCGATGGGGGACAGGGGAGGTTCACCCCTCCACTTT
D gene: TRBD1; J gene: TRBJ1-2; V gene: TRBV6-1; clone size: many; CDR3 protein: CASSRQGAVSSYGYTF; CDR3 DNA: TGTGCCAGCAGTAGACAGGGGGCCGTCTCGTCCTATGGCTACACCTTC
D gene: NA; J gene: TRBJ1-2; V gene: TRBV20-1; clone size: NA; CDR3 protein: CSARDLNRGESSSRGYTF; CDR3 DNA: TGCAGTGCTAGAGACCTCAATCGGGGGGAATCTTCCTCTAGGGGCTACACCTTC
D gene: NA; J gene: TRBJ2-7; V gene: TRBV28; clone size: many; CDR3 protein: CASSSPHRYGEQYF; CDR3 DNA: TGTGCCAGCAGTTCGCCTCACAGGTACGGAGAGCAGTACTTC
D gene: NA; J gene: TRBJ2-2; V gene: TRBV6-9; clone size: few; CDR3 protein: CASSLWSQPSTGELFF; CDR3 DNA: TGTGCCAGCAGTTTATGGAGCCAACCTAGTACCGGGGAGCTGTTTTTT
D gene: TRBD1; J gene: TRBJ1-6; V gene: TRBV7-2; clone size: many; CDR3 protein: CASSNDRDSPLHF; CDR3 DNA: TGTGCCAGCAGCAACGACAGGGATTCACCCCTCCACTTT
D gene: TRBD2; J gene: TRBJ2-3; V gene: TRBV2; clone size: many; CDR3 protein: CASSLSDEREGDSDTQYF; CDR3 DNA: TGTGCCAGCAGCCTCTCTGACGAGCGGGAGGGGGACTCAGATACGCAGTATTTT
D gene: TRBD1; J gene: TRBJ2-7; V gene: TRBV6-1; clone size: many; CDR3 protein: CASSETGGLPLGEQYF; CDR3 DNA: TGTGCCAGCAGTGAGACAGGGGGCCTCCCTTTGGGGGAGCAGTACTTC
D gene: TRBD2; J gene: TRBJ2-3; V gene: TRBV13; clone size: NA; CDR3 protein: CASSASGTSVADTQYF; CDR3 DNA: TGTGCCAGCAGCGCCTCCGGGACTAGCGTGGCAGATACGCAGTATTTT
D gene: TRBD1; J gene: TRBJ2-1; V gene: TRBV10-3; clone size: few; CDR3 protein: CATGQVYNEQFF; CDR3 DNA: TGTGCCACCGGACAGGTCTACAATGAGCAGTTCTTC
D gene: NA; J gene: TRBJ2-3; V gene: TRBV14; clone size: NA; CDR3 protein: CASSQGLSSTDTQYF; CDR3 DNA: TGTGCCAGCAGCCAAGGACTATCTAGCACAGATACGCAGTATTTT
D gene: NA; J gene: TRBJ2-1; V gene: TRBV20-1; clone size: NA; CDR3 protein: CSARDKTTSYNEQFF; CDR3 DNA: TGCAGTGCTAGAGATAAGACTACATCCTACAATGAGCAGTTCTTC
D gene: NA; J gene: TRBJ2-1; V gene: TRBV6-1; clone size: NA; CDR3 protein: CASSEGLSSYNEQFF; CDR3 DNA: TGTGCCAGCAGTGAAGGACTGAGCTCCTACAATGAGCAGTTCTTC
D gene: NA; J gene: TRBJ1-2; V gene: TRBV6-1; clone size: many; CDR3 protein: CASSWRGGAYGYTF; CDR3 DNA: TGTGCCAGCAGTTGGCGTGGAGGGGCTTACGGCTACACCTTC
D gene: TRBD1; J gene: TRBJ1-2; V gene: TRBV5-1; clone size: many; CDR3 protein: CASRLRQGPNYGYTF; CDR3 DNA: TGCGCCAGCAGACTCAGACAGGGGCCCAACTATGGCTACACCTTC